This section outlines one T cell receptor beta chain sequence together with its context. Its matching antigen is unknown. Profiling relied on immunoSEQ multiplex PCR, and the TCRdb table lists in-frame clones only, not all of them. This sample yields a few hundred thousand clones, of which 86% are seen a single time; 0.84% belongs to the top ten. With V trimmed by 5 bases and J by 0 bases, 5 bases remained unmatched. The germline V gene encodes CDR1 SGHTA and CDR2 FQGTGA. There are 15 residues in the CDR3. The data were obtained in a study of cytomegalovirus exposure and HLA in healthy donors. Study-wide results and caveats: The classifier, whose performance was assessed in both the original and validation cohorts, reportedly diagnosed cytomegalovirus status with high specificity and sensitivity. In vitro testing confirmed a few CMV-associated chains as specific for CMV antigens. The investigators catalogued some 160 TCR beta chains as cytomegalovirus-associated.

V usage is TRBV7-3 and J usage is TRBJ2-5; 8 nucleotides match TRBD2. The sequenced sample consisted of PBMCs. The TCR was taken from a woman aged 18-29 years in good health and CMV-seronegative. CDR3 DNA sequence: TGTGCCAGCAGCACGGGACTAGGGAACCAAGAGACCCAGTACTTC. Amino acids: CASSTGLGNQETQYF.